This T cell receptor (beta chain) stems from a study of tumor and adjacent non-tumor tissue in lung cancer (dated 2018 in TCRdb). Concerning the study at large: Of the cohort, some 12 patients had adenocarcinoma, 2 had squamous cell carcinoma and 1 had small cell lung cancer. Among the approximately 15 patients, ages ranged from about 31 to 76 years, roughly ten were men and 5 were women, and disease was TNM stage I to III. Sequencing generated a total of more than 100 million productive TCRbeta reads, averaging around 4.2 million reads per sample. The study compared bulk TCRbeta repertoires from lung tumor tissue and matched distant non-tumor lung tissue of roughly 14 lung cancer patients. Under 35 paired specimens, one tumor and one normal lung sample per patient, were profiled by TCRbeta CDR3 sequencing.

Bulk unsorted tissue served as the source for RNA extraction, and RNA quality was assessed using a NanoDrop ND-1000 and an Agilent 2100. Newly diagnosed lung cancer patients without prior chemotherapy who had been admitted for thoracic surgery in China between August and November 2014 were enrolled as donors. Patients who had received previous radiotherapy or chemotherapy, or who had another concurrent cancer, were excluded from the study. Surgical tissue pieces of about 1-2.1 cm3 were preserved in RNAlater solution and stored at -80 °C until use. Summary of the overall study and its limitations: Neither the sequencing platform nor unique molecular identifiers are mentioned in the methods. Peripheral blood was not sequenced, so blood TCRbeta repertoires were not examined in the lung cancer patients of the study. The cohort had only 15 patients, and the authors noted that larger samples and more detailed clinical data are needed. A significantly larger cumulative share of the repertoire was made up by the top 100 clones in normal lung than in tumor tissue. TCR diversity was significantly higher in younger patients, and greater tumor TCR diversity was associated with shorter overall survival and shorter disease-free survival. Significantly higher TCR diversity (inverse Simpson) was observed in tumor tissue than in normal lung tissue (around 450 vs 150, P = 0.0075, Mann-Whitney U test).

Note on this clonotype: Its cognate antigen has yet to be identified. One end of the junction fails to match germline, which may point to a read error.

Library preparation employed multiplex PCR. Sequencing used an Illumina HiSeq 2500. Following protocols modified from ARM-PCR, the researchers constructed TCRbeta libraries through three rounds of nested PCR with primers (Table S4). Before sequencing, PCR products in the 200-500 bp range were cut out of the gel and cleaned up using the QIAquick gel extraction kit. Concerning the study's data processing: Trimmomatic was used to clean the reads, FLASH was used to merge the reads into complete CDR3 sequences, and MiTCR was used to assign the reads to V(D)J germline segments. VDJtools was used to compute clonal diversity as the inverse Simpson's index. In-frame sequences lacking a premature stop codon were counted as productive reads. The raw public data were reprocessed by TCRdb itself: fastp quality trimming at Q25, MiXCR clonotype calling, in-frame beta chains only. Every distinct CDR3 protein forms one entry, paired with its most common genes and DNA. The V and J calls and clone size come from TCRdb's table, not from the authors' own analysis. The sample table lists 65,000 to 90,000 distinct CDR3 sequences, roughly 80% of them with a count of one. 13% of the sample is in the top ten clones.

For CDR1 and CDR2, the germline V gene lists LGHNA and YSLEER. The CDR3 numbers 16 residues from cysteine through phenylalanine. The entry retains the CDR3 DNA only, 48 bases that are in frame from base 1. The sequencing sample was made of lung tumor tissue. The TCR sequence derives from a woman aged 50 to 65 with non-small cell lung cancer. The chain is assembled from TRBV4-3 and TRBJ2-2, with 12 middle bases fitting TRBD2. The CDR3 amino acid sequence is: CASSQGLAGATGELFF. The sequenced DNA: TGCGCCAGCAGCCAAGGACTAGCGGGAGCTACCGGGGAGCTGTTTTTC.